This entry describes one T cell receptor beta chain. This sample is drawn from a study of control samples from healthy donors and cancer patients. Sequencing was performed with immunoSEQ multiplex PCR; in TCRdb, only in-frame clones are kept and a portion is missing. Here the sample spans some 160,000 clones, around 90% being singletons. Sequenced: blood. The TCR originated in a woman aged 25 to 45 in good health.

CDR3 in amino acids: CASSFGGPEAFF. Written as DNA, the CDR3 is TGCGCCAGCAGCTTCGGGGGACCTGAAGCTTTCTTT. V gene TRBV5-1 combines with J gene TRBJ1-1; TRBD1 is a possible D gene (5 bases). The V gene's germline CDR1 is SGHRS and CDR2 YFSETQ. The CDR3 covers 12 residues. V shed 2 bases and J shed 6 bases, with 8 bases lying between them.